Each of the 4 T cell receptor beta chains below was sequenced from the same sample in a study of cytomegalovirus exposure and HLA in healthy donors. PCR employed 60 Vbeta and 13 Jbeta primers. Clones were sequenced by immunoSEQ multiplex PCR, and TCRdb holds only the in-frame ones, with some missing. The sample lists about 85,000 clones, around 80% occurring once. Material for sequencing was PBMCs. The receptors stem from a man in his fifties or sixties in good health and CMV-seropositive.

The chain is built from TRBV7-6 and TRBJ1-1, with a possible D match to TRBD1 (6 bases). The CDR3 loop spans 17 amino acids. V was trimmed by 5 bases and J by 6 bases, leaving 25 bases between them. Germline CDR1 is SGHVS and CDR2 is FNYEAQ. DNA of the CDR3: TGTGCCAGCAGCCTCCGTACAGGGTCGCTGGTAGTCGCTGAAGCTTTCTTT. It yields the protein CASSLRTGSLVVAEAFF.

The chain joins TRBV11-2 to TRBJ2-7, with a weak D call TRBD2 (6 bases). CDR1 is SGHAT and CDR2 is FQNNGV in the germline V gene. Trimming cost V 10 bases and J 2 bases, with 21 bases left between them. The CDR3 runs to 15 residues. The CDR3 reads CANGHRIADTYEQYF. The CDR3 DNA sequence: TGTGCCAACGGACATCGAATAGCGGATACCTACGAGCAGTACTTC.

The chain couples TRBV5-6 to TRBJ2-6, with D maybe TRBD2 (5 bases). This CDR3 contains 14 residues. Germline lookup yields CDR1 SGHDT and CDR2 YYEEEE. The ends were cut back, 7 bases at V and 1 base at J, with 9 bases in the middle. This CDR3 is CASLGVSGANVLTF. The DNA of the CDR3 is TGTGCCAGCCTCGGGGTGTCTGGGGCCAACGTCCTGACTTTC. Looking up the rest from reference TRBV5-6 and TRBJ2-6 gives the full variable domain: DAGVTQSPTHLIKTRGQQVTLRCSPKSGHDTVSWYQQALGQGPQFIFQYYEEEERQRGNFPDRFSGHQFPNYSSELNVNALLLGDSALYLCASLGVSGANVLTFGAGSRLTVL.

V and J are TRBV19 and TRBJ2-1; D may be TRBD2 (6 bases). In germline, CDR1 is LNHDA, CDR2 SQIVND (reference sequence). The V end was cut by 6 bases, the J end by 6 bases, with 21 bases between. The CDR3 extends over 16 amino acids. For the CDR3, the DNA is TGTGCCAGTAGCTCCCCCACGGGAGCGGAGCGCAATGAGCAGTTCTTC. Translating it yields CASSSPTGAERNEQFF.